This T cell receptor beta chain comes out of a study of shared clonotypes between healthy human individuals (TCRdb year 2020). The study in broad terms: Three men and two women, aged 18 to 49 years, made up the cohort. Per donor, leukapheresis produced somewhere between about 0.94 and 9 billion PBMCs. Per donor, three plates each were used for CD4 naive and CD4 memory, two for CD8 naive, and one for CD8 memory. The study deeply sequenced blood TCR repertoires of 5 or 6 healthy adults to estimate repertoire size and the extent of clonotype sharing between individuals. To increase sequencing depth and limit assay-specific biases, different laboratories used diverse techniques to prepare libraries and sequence TCR repertoires. The full study reports these points: Based on pairwise subsampling, the degree of clonotype sharing among donors was expected to be affected by sequencing depth. Sampling was restricted to blood, and TCR repertoires in tissue are likely to differ from TCR repertoires in blood. Incomplete sequencing was indicated by rarefaction of sorted-subset datasets, despite the large sequencing depth. When a handful of donors were compared, the shared fraction of clonotypes was around 5% for naive CD4, over 3% for naive CD8, more than 2% for memory CD4, and under 0.5% for memory CD8. Higher generation probabilities were observed for clonotypes shared by all four sorted-subset donors than for non-shared clonotypes. Because the study included a small number of donors, the genetic and exposure-history diversity represented was limited. Naive subsets generally had larger estimated clonotype richness than memory subsets did.

Healthy HIV-negative adults with no recently reported acute infections or vaccinations were included as donors. Every donor was a Caucasian adult residing in Nashville, Tennessee, USA. CD4+ T cells were enriched by magnetic negative selection, after which naive cells were positively selected on CD45RA and the negative fraction was taken as the memory subset. After blood collection by leukapheresis, PBMCs were isolated using Ficoll-Histopaque density gradient centrifugation and then cryopreserved in the vapor phase of liquid nitrogen. Analytical flow cytometry was used to check the purity and quantity of each magnetically sorted T cell population. Genomic DNA was isolated from each sorted fraction and quantified by UV absorbance on a Nanodrop 2000c. The CDR3 runs 13 residues from the cysteine to the phenylalanine. Only the CDR3 portion is preserved as DNA: 39 bases, with reading frame beginning at the first base. Per the germline V gene (reference sequence), WNHNN is the CDR1 and SYGVQD is the CDR2. The junction carries 11 bases between V and J, which are trimmed by 6 bases and 5 bases respectively.

TCR CDR3 regions were amplified from genomic DNA by multiplex PCR using the deep immunoSEQ assay. Extracted genomic DNA from each cell subset was spread evenly across all wells of several immunoSEQ 96-well plates, with each plate serving as a replicate. Each replicate PCR for sorted subsets received approximately 220 ng genomic DNA, equal to tens of thousands of T cell genomes. The purified libraries were quantified using a Qubit 3.0 fluorometer, sized with a Bioanalyzer 2100, and then quantified again using the KAPA Library Quantification kit. Each immunoSEQ 96-well plate was sequenced on its own single-read 150-cycle Illumina NextSeq 550 flow cell. In the paper's pipeline: Because the immunoSEQ output held only junctional sequences and lacked quality scores, the filtering could not match the filtering applied to full-length reads. To assign V/J genes and CDR3, sequences were annotated using PyIR, a Python wrapper for IgBLAST v1.9, with IMGT germline references. Reads with weak V/J assignments (E-value above 1e-6), missing CDR3, stop codons, out-of-frame junctions, or ambiguous translated residues were removed. A V3J clonotype was defined by an identical inferred V gene, J gene, and CDR3 amino acid sequence. Percentage overlap between repertoires was computed as shared unique clonotypes divided by the size of the smaller repertoire. Repertoire richness was assessed with RTK rarefaction, the Chao1 estimator, and Recon v2.1 estimates of unobserved clonotypes. Generation probabilities were computed with OLGA for all TCRbeta clonotypes obtained by the gDNA method from a few donors. TCRdb's version of the immuneACCESS table is confined to in-frame rearrangements and falls short of the full clone set. An unresolved V gene accounts for under half of the shortfall where checked; the remainder is of unknown origin. V and J calls and clone size are copied from that table; D and trimming were computed from the DNA. Across this sample there are about 2.4 million clones, with more than 80% seen only once. The ten largest account for over 0.12% of the sample.

This clone was detected only once. No cognate antigen has been identified for it. Per-base qualities were not stored, and no clone one base away is much larger. The source is a man younger than 30 in good health. The sequencing sample was made of naive CD4+ T cells sorted from blood. This specimen's cell subset or site label, interpreted: CD45RA+ positively selected. The chain uses TRBV10-1 and TRBJ2-4; no D gene call is confident. The CDR3 loop reads CASSVTVENIQYF. The bases are TGCGCCAGCAGCGTGACTGTAGAAAACATTCAGTACTTC.